This T cell receptor (beta chain) is from a study of cytomegalovirus exposure and HLA in healthy donors. Germline CDR1 and CDR2: MDHEN and SYDVKM. The CDR3 loop spans 14 amino acids. The V end lost 6 bases, the J end lost 1 base, and 12 bases lay between the germline ends. There are a few counts of this clone. Antigen unknown. PCR involved 60 Vbeta and 13 Jbeta primers. The protocol was immunoSEQ multiplex PCR, while the TCRdb copy is restricted to in-frame clones and leaves out a portion. The sample carries roughly 180,000 clones, approximately 81% recorded once. Whole-study findings and limits: Later analysis identified a missense DCLRE1C variant that was linked to TCR beta V- and J-gene trimming. Other equally common chains were less clonally expanded than HLA-associated TCR beta chains, a later analysis showed. A later analysis found most CMV-associated TCR beta chains apparently HLA-restricted. It was reported that the classifier diagnosed cytomegalovirus status with high specificity and sensitivity in both the original and validation cohorts.

The chain joins TRBV28 to TRBJ1-2; D ambiguous. This sequence originates from a man younger than 45 in good health and CMV-seronegative. Sequencing input: PBMCs. Here the CDR3 DNA reads TGTGCCAGCAGAGCTGAGGTCATTAACTATGGCTACACCTTC. Its translation is CASRAEVINYGYTF.